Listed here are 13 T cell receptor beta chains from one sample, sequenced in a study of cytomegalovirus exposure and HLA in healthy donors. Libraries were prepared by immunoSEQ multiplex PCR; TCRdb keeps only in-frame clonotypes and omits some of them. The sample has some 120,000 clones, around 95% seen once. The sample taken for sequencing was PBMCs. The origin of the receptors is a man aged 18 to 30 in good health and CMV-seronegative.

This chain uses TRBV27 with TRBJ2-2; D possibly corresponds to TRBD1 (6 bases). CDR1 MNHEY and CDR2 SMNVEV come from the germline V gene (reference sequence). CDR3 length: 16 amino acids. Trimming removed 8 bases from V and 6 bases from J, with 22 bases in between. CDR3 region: CASLKRPRGGSGELFF. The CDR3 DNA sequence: TGTGCCAGCCTCAAGCGGCCCCGAGGGGGTTCCGGGGAGCTGTTTTTT.

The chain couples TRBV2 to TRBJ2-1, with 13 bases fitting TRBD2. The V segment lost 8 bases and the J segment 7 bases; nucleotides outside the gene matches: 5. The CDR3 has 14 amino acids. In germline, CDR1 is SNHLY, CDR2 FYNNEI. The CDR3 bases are TGTGCCAGCGAGGGACTAGCGGGAAAGAATGAGCAGTTCTTC. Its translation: CASEGLAGKNEQFF.

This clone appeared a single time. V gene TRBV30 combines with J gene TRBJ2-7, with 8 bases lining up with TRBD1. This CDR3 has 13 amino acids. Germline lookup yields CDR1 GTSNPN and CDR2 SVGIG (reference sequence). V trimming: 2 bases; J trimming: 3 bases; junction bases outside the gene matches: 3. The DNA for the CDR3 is TGTGCCTGGAGTCCGACAGGGGTCTACGAGCAGTACTTC. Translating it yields CAWSPTGVYEQYF.

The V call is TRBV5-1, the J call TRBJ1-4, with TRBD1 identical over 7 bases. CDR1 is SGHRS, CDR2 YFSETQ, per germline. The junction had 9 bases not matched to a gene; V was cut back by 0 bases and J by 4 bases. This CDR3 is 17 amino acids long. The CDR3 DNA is TGCGCCAGCAGCTTGGTTGGCCCAGGGGGTGTTAATGAAAAACTGTTTTTT. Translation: CASSLVGPGGVNEKLFF.

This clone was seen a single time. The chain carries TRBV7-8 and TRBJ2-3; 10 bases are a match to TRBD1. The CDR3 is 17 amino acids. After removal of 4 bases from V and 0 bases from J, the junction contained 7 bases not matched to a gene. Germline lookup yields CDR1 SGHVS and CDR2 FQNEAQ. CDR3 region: CASSSRRTGGSTDTQYF. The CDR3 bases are TGTGCCAGCAGCTCCCGCCGGACAGGGGGTAGCACAGATACGCAGTATTTT.

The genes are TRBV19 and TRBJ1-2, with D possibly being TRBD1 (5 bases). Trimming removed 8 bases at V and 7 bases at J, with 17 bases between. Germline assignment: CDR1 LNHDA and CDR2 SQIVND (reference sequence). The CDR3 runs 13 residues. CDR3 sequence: CASSPGQGFGYTF. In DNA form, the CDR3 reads TGTGCCAGTTCTCCTGGGCAGGGTTTTGGCTACACCTTC.

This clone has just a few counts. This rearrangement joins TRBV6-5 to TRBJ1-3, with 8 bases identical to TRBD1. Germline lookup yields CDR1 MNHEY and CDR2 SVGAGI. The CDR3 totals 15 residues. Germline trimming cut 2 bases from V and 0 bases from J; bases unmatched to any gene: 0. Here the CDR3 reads CASSYDRGSGNTIYF. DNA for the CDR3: TGTGCCAGCAGTTACGACAGGGGCTCTGGAAACACCATATATTTT.

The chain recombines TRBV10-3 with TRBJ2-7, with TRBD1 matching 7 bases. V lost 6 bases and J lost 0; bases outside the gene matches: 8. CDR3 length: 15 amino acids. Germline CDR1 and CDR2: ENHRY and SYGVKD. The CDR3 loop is CAIRRGDSVSYEQYF. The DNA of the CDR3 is TGTGCCATCAGGAGAGGGGACAGCGTCTCCTACGAGCAGTACTTC.

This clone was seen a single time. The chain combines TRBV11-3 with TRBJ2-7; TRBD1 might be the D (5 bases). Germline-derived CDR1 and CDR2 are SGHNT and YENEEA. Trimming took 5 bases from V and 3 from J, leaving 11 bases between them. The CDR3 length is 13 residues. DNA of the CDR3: TGTGCCAGCAGCCCTTGGACAAGCTACGAGCAGTACTTC. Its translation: CASSPWTSYEQYF.

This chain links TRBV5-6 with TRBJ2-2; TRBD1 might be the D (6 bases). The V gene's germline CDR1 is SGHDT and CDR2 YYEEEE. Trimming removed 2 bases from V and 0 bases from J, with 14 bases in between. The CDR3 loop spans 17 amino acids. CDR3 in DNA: TGTGCCAGCAGCTTCATAGGACAGTTACCGAACACCGGGGAGCTGTTTTTT. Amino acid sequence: CASSFIGQLPNTGELFF.

DNA of the CDR3: TGTGCCAGCAGCGGGACAGATAACAAAAACATTCAGTACTTC. Translating it yields CASSGTDNKNIQYF. This chain links TRBV9 with TRBJ2-4, with TRBD1 as a possible D gene (6 bases). The CDR3 is made up of 14 amino acids. V dropped 3 bases and J dropped 3 bases, with 10 bases sitting between them. Per the germline V gene, CDR1 is SGDLS and CDR2 is YYNGEE. The variable domain in full, completed from reference TRBV9 and TRBJ2-4, reads DSGVTQTPKHLITATGQRVTLRCSPRSGDLSVYWYQQSLDQGLQFLIQYYNGEERAKGNILERFSAQQFPDLHSELNLSSLELGDSALYFCASSGTDNKNIQYFGAGTRLSVL.

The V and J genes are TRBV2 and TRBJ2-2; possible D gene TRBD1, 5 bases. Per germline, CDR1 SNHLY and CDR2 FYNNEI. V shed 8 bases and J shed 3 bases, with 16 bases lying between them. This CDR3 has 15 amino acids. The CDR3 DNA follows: TGTGCCAGCCGCAAGGAAGGGGCCGACACCGGGGAGCTGTTTTTT. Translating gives CASRKEGADTGELFF. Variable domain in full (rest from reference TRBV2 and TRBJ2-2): EPEVTQTPSHQVTQMGQEVILRCVPISNHLYFYWYRQILGQKVEFLVSFYNNEISEKSEIFDDQFSVERPDGSNFTLKIRSTKLEDSAMYFCASRKEGADTGELFFGEGSRLTVL.

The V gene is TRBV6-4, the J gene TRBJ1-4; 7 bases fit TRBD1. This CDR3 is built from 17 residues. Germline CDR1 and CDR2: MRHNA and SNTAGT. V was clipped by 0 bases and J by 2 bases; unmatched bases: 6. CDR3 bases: TGTGCCAGCAGTGACTCGGGGACAGAAGAGACTAATGAAAAACTGTTTTTT. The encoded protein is CASSDSGTEETNEKLFF.